This T cell receptor beta chain originates from a study of beta chain features in type 1 diabetes. This clone was observed a single time. Its antigen is not known. The investigators reverse transcribed all of the isolated RNA, so they sequenced expressed TCRB transcripts. Profiling relied on immunoSEQ multiplex PCR, and the TCRdb table lists in-frame clones only, not all of them. Of 95,000 to 150,000 clones in the sample, 17% were seen once. Study-level points and caveats: PCR might preferentially amplify shorter templates, equally in patients and controls. Type 1 diabetes patients had TCRB CDR3s that were shorter (moderately but significantly so) in all four CD4+ subsets. A closer apparent resemblance between naive, central memory and Treg TCRB repertoires was seen in patients than in healthy donors. Any role of HLA type in TCRB rearrangement remained unresolved here.

The length of the CDR3 is 13 residues. Looked up from germline, CDR1 is SGHTA and CDR2 is FQGTGA. Trimming removed 5 bases from V and 5 bases from J, with 12 bases in between. The TCR was taken from a man between 18 and 29 years old with type 1 diabetes. Source material: central memory CD4+ T cells from blood. The chain has TRBV7-3 and TRBJ2-5; D is uncertain. CDR3 in DNA: TGTGCCAGCAGCGGGCAGAGTAAGGAGACCCAGTACTTC. Translating gives CASSGQSKETQYF.